This TCR beta chain derives from a study of early T cells in non-severe SARS-CoV-2 infection. Study-wide results and caveats: Comparison of clonotypes with VDJdb favored anti-spike CD8 responses while missing private and CD4 specificities.

Each cDNA molecule carried a unique molecular identifier. TCRdb independently ran MiXCR on the 5' RACE reads; one entry per CDR3 protein. The sample carries 35,000 to 55,000 distinct CDR3 sequences, about 9.9% recorded once. This clonotype was observed a few times. The antigen is not known. This CDR3 is 19 amino acids long. Trimming cost V 3 bases and J 8 bases; bases outside gene matches: 14. Material for sequencing was whole blood. The V gene is TRBV12-3 or TRBV12-4, the J gene TRBJ2-1, with 15 bases that match TRBD2. The clonotype originates from an adult who was a healthcare worker with PCR-confirmed SARS-CoV-2 infection or an uninfected control (not recorded which). CDR3 protein: CASSFSGLAGGGRADEQFF. As DNA, the CDR3 is TGTGCCAGCAGTTTTTCGGGACTAGCGGGAGGAGGCAGGGCCGATGAGCAGTTCTTC.